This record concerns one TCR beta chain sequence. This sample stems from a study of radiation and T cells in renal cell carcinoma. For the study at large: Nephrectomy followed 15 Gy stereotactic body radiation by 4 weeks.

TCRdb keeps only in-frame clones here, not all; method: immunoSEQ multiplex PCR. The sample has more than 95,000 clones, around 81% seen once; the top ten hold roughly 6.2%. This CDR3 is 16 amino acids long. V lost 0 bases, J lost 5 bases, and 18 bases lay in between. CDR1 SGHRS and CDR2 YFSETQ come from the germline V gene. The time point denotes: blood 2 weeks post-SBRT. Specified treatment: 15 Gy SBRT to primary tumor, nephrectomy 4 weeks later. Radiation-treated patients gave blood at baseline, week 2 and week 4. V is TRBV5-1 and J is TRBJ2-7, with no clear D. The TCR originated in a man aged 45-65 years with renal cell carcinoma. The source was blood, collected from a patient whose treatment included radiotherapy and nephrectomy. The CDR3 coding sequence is TGCGCCAGCAGCTTGGGTGCTGCCCGACCGGTCAACGAGCAGTACTTC. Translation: CASSLGAARPVNEQYF. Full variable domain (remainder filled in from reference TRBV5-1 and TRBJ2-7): KAGVTQTPRYLIKTRGQQVTLSCSPISGHRSVSWYQQTPGQGLQFLFEYFSETQRNKGNFPGRFSGRQFSNSRSEMNVSTLELGDSALYLCASSLGAARPVNEQYFGPGTRLTVT.